This TCR beta chain originates from a study of T cell changes during pregnancy in multiple sclerosis. CDR3 length equals 13 residues. V was pared by 6 bases and J by 5 bases, with 6 bases of the junction left unmatched. Germline lookup yields CDR1 SGDLS and CDR2 YYNGEE. Method: immunoSEQ multiplex PCR; TCRdb's copy keeps in-frame clones and lacks some. The table lists roughly 49,000 clones, almost 90% of them singletons. The material was peripheral blood, obtained in the first trimester of pregnancy. This sequence joins TRBV9 and TRBJ2-5; 8 nucleotides align to TRBD2. This receptor was identified in a female donor in good health, enrolled as a control in a pregnancy study. The CDR3 is CASTSGGRETQYF. Here the CDR3 DNA reads TGTGCCAGCACCAGCGGGGGTCGGGAGACCCAGTACTTC.